This TCR beta chain emerged from a study of control samples from healthy donors and cancer patients. Assay: immunoSEQ multiplex PCR; the TCRdb copy retains only in-frame clones and omits some. The sample shows about 130,000 clones, 85% to 95% of them seen only once. The length of the CDR3 is 14 residues. CDR1 and CDR2 from the germline V gene are SGHTA and FQGNSA. The V end lost 5 bases, the J end lost 1 base, and 11 bases lay between the germline ends. The chain has TRBV7-2 and TRBJ1-1, with D possibly TRBD1 on 6 matching bases. The receptor was isolated from an elderly man with head and neck cancer. Material: PBMCs. This chain's CDR3 is CASSVTGTNTEAFF. Written as DNA, the CDR3 is TGTGCCAGCAGCGTAACAGGGACGAACACTGAAGCTTTCTTT.